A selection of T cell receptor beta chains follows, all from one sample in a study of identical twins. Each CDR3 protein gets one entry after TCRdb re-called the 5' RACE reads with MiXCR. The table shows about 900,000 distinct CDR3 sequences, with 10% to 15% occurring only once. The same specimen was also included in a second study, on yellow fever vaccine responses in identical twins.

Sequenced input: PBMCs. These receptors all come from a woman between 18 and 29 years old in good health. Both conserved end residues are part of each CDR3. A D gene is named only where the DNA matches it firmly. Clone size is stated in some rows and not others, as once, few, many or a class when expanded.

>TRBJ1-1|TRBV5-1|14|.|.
TGCGCCAGCACCTTGATGGGCGGAGACACTGAAGCTTTCTTT
CASTLMGGDTEAFF
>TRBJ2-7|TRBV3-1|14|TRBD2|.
TGTGCCAGCAGCCACCTAGCGGGAGTCTACGAGCAGTACTTC
CASSHLAGVYEQYF
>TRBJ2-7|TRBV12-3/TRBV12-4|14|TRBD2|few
TGTGCCAGCAGTACGAGCGGGAGGGCCAACGAGCAGTACTTC
CASSTSGRANEQYF
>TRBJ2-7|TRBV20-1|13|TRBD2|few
TGCAGTGCTGGACTAGCGGGAGTAGAAGAGCAGTACTTC
CSAGLAGVEEQYF
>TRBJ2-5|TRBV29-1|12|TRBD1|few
TGCGGCGGGCAGGGGGCCGAGGAGACCCAGTACTTC
CGGQGAEETQYF
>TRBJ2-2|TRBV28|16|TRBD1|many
TGTGCCAGCAGTTTATGGGGGACAGGGGACACCGGGGAGCTGTTTTTT
CASSLWGTGDTGELFF
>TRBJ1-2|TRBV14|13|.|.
TGTGCCAGCAGCCCCAGCATCCGAGGGGGCTACACCTTC
CASSPSIRGGYTF
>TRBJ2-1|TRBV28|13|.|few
TGTGCCAGCAGTTTGGATGGAAGGGGTGAGCAGTTCTTC
CASSLDGRGEQFF
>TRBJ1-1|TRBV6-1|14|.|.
TGTGCCAGCAGTGGCCGGGACACGAACACTGAAGCTTTCTTT
CASSGRDTNTEAFF
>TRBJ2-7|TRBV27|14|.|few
TGTGCCAGCAGTTTTGGGGGGCATACCTACGAGCAGTACTTC
CASSFGGHTYEQYF
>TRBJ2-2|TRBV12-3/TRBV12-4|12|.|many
TGTGCCAGCGGCCGGGACACCGGGGAGCTGTTTTTT
CASGRDTGELFF
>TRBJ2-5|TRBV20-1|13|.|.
TGCAGTGCTAGAGTGTCAGGGGAAGGGACCCAGTACTTC
CSARVSGEGTQYF
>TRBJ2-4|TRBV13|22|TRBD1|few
TGTGCCAGCAGCCCAAGGGACAGGGGGCTAAAAAGAGCGGAAATAGCCAAAAACATTCAGTACTTC
CASSPRDRGLKRAEIAKNIQYF
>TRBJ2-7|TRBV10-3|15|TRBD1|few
TGTGCCATCAGTGGGCCGGGACAGGCTTCAGACGAGCAGTACTTC
CAISGPGQASDEQYF
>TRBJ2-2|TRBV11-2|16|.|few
TGTGCCAGCAGCAAGAGGGGGAGCGGGGACACCGGGGAGCTGTTTTTT
CASSKRGSGDTGELFF
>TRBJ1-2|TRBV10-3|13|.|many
TGTGCCATCAGTAGCCGGGACACCTATGGCTACACCTTC
CAISSRDTYGYTF
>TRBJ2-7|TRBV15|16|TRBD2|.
TGTGCCACCAGCAGAAACCCGGGACTAGCGATCTACGAGCAGTACTTC
CATSRNPGLAIYEQYF
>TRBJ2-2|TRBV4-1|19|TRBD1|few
TGCGCCAGCAGCAGATCCGGACCCCAGGGGGAACGGAACACCGGGGAGCTGTTTTTT
CASSRSGPQGERNTGELFF
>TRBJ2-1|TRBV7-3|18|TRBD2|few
TGTGCCAGCAGCTTATCTGGGTACGGTACTAGCGCATACAATGAGCAGTTCTTC
CASSLSGYGTSAYNEQFF
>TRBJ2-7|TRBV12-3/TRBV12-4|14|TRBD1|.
TGTGCCAGCAGTTCTCCGGGACAGGGACCTAGGCAGTACTTC
CASSSPGQGPRQYF
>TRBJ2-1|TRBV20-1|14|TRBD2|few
TGCAGTGCTAGAGAACTAGCGGGGGGGATTGAGCAGTTCTTC
CSARELAGGIEQFF
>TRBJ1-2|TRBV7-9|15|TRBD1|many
TGTGCCAGCAGCCTGGGGACAGATCCTAACTATGGCTACACCTTC
CASSLGTDPNYGYTF
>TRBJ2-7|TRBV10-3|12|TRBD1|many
TGTGCCAGTACGGACAGGGGTTACGAGCAGTACTTC
CASTDRGYEQYF
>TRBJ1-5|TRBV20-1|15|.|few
TGCAGTGCTAGAGACCCCGTGACAGTCAATCAGCCCCAGCATTTT
CSARDPVTVNQPQHF
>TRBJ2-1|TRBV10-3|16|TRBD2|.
TGTGCCACCAGTCGGGGGGAGGGCCAAAATGGGAATGAGCAGTTCTTC
CATSRGEGQNGNEQFF
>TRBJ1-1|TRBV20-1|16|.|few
TGCAGTGCTAGAGATGGGCGGCAAAGTCCGTCCACTGAAGCTTTCTTT
CSARDGRQSPSTEAFF